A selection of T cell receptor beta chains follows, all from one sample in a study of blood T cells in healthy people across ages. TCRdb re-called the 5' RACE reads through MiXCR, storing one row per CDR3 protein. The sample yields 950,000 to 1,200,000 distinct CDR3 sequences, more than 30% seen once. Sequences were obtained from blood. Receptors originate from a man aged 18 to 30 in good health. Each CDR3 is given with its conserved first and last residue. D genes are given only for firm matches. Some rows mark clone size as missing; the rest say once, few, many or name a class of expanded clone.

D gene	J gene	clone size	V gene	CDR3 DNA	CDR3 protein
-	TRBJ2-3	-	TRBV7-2	TGTGCCAGCAGCTTAGCGCGGGGAAGGGGTATAGATACGCAGTATTTT	CASSLARGRGIDTQYF
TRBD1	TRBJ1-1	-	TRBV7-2	TGTGCCAGCAGCCAAACAGGGGGTAAGAACACTGAAGCTTTCTTT	CASSQTGGKNTEAFF
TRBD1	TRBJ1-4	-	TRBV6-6	TGTGCCAGCAGCCCTCAGGGGGCAAGGCGAGAAAAACTGTTTTTT	CASSPQGARREKLFF
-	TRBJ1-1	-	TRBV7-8	TGTGCCAGCAGCTTCACTCCCTCGCGGTCCGGGAACACTGAAGCTTTCTTT	CASSFTPSRSGNTEAFF
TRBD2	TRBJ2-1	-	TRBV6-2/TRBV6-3	TGTGCCAGCAGTCCAACTAGCGGGTCACGGAATGAGCAGTTCTTC	CASSPTSGSRNEQFF
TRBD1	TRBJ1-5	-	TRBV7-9	TGTGCCAGCAGCTGGCTGGACAGGGGTCAGCCCCAGCATTTT	CASSWLDRGQPQHF
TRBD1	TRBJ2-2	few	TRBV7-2	TGTGCCAGCAGCTCGAGGACAGGAGTCACCGGGGAGCTGTTTTTT	CASSSRTGVTGELFF
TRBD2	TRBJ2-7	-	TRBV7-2	TGTGCCAGCAGCTTGATGGGAGCGGGGCGAAGCAGGTACGTGCAGTACTTC	CASSLMGAGRSRYVQYF
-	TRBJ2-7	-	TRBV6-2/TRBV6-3	TGTGCCAGCGCTCTTTCGGGTTCATTAAGGAACGAGCAGTACTTC	CASALSGSLRNEQYF
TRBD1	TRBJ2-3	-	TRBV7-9	TGTGCCAGCAGCAAACCTGGACAGGGGAGAGATACGCAGTATTTT	CASSKPGQGRDTQYF
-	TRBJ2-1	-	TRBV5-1	TGCGCCAGCAGCATACGTGCGGGGGCCCTCTACAATGAGCAGTTCTTC	CASSIRAGALYNEQFF
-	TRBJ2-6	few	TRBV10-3	TGTGCCGTGAGTAGTGATTCTGGGGCCAACGTCCTGACTTTC	CAVSSDSGANVLTF
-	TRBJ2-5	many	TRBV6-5	TGTGCCAGCAGTCCCGGGTTAGGGCAAGAGACCCAGTACTTC	CASSPGLGQETQYF
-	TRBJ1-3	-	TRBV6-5	TGTGCCAGCAGTTACTCCCCGGACGCATACTCTGGAAACACCATATATTTT	CASSYSPDAYSGNTIYF
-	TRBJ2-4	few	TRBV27	TGTGCCAGCACCCCACAGGGTGCCAAAAACATTCAGTACTTC	CASTPQGAKNIQYF
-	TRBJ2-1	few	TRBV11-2	TGTGCCAGCAGCTTAATTGCGGGGGAGCAGTTCTTC	CASSLIAGEQFF
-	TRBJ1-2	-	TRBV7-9	TGTGCCAGCAGCTCCCCCGGATGGACAACCGACTATGGCTACACCTTC	CASSSPGWTTDYGYTF
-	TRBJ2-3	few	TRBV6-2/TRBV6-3	TGTGCCAGCAGCCTACCGGGTACGCAGTATTTT	CASSLPGTQYF
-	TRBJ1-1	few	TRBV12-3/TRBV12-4	TGTGCCAGCAGTTTAGAGCCGGGGCGGAAGAGCACTGAAGCTTTCTTT	CASSLEPGRKSTEAFF
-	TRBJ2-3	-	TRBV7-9	TGTGCCAGCAGCTTACCCTTGCAGGGGAGCACAGATACGCAGTATTTT	CASSLPLQGSTDTQYF
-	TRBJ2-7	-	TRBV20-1	TGCAGTGCTGAACCTTCCAAATCCGGGACCCCCTACTTCTACAATGAGCAGTACTTC	CSAEPSKSGTPYFYNEQYF
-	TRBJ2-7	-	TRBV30	TGTGCCTGGAGTGGATCCAGGGGAATTCACGAGCAGTACTTC	CAWSGSRGIHEQYF
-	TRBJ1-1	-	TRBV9	TGTGCCAGCAGCGGTGGAAGTCGGAACACTGAAGCTTTCTTT	CASSGGSRNTEAFF
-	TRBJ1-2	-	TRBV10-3	TGTGCCATCAGTGAGGCGGCATTACTAAACTATGGCTACACCTTC	CAISEAALLNYGYTF
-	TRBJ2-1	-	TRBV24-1	TGTGCCACCAGTGATGACGCGGGACAGAGCAATGAGCAGTTCTTC	CATSDDAGQSNEQFF
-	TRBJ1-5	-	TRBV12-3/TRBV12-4	TGTGCCAGCAGTAATACTAGCCAGCCCCAGCATTTT	CASSNTSQPQHF
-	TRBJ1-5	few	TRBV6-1	TGTGCCAGCAGTGCCCTGACAGTTTATAGCAATCAGCCCCAGCATTTT	CASSALTVYSNQPQHF
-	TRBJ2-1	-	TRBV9	TGTGCCAGCAGCGCAGGTTGGTCTGAGGCTGAGCAGTTCTTC	CASSAGWSEAEQFF
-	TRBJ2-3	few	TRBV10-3	TGTGCCATCAGTGAAACAGTCAGCACAGATACGCAGTATTTT	CAISETVSTDTQYF